Each of the 10 T cell receptor beta chains below was sequenced from the same sample in a study of CD8+ T cells in alopecia areata (dated by TCRdb to the late 2010s). Library preparation used the immunoSEQ multiplex PCR assay. To provide template for TCR sequencing, every sample had RNA extracted and reverse transcribed into cDNA. Sourced from immuneACCESS, this table was stored by TCRdb with only in-frame sequences that have V and J called. A share of the clones is absent; for the studies checked, an unresolved V gene accounts for under half, and the remainder has no known explanation. The sample records about 130,000 clones, about 46% of which are singletons. In total, the top ten clones hold 18% of the sample. What this sample's time point label stands for: baseline before oral tofacitinib. Sequences were derived from CD8+ T cells sorted from blood, sampled at week 0. These receptors all stem from a human donor with alopecia areata.

The chain is built from TRBV4-3 and TRBJ2-7, with D possibly being TRBD2 (5 bases). The CDR3 consists of 14 residues. V gave up 3 bases and J gave up 2 bases, with 11 bases separating them. Germline CDR1 LGHNA, CDR2 YSLEER. The DNA for the CDR3 is TGCGCCAGCAGCCAGCGGACTGAAACCTACGAGCAGTACTTC. This translates into CASSQRTETYEQYF.

The gene calls are TRBV21-1 and TRBJ2-1. TRBV21-1 is described as a pseudogene. This CDR3 is 16 amino acids long. The CDR3 region has the DNA TGTGCCAGCAGCACCTCGCAAGGGGACCGCATCAATGAGCAGTTCTTC. Translating gives CASSTSQGDRINEQFF.

V usage is TRBV7-9 and J usage is TRBJ1-2, with 11 bases matching TRBD1. Germline V gene data show CDR1 as SEHNR and CDR2 as FQNEAQ (reference sequence). The CDR3 length is 15 residues. The ends lost 4 bases at V and 2 bases at J; junction bases unmatched: 3. CDR3 sequence: CASSWGTGGNYGYTF. DNA of the CDR3: TGTGCCAGCAGCTGGGGGACAGGGGGAAACTATGGCTACACCTTC. The variable domain in full, completed from reference TRBV7-9 and TRBJ1-2, reads DTGVSQNPRHKITKRGQNVTFRCDPISEHNRLYWYRQTLGQGPEFLTYFQNEAQLEKSRLLSDRFSAERPKGSFSTLEIQRTEQGDSAMYLCASSWGTGGNYGYTFGSGTRLTVV.

This clone was observed a few times. The chain's CDR3 is CASSYGVTGELFF. CDR3 nucleotide sequence: TGTGCCAGCAGTTATGGTGTCACCGGGGAGCTGTTTTTT. V usage is TRBV6-1 and J usage is TRBJ2-2; the D is unclear. This CDR3 region has 13 residues. The V end lost 5 bases, the J end lost 4 bases, and 8 bases lay between the germline ends. From germline, CDR1 is MNHNS and CDR2 SASEGT.

This clone has more than one count but fewer than ten. This rearrangement joins TRBV30 to TRBJ2-1; either TRBD1 or TRBD2 may fit D (5 bases each). The CDR3 has 15 amino acids. Trimming shortened V by 2 bases and J by 4 bases, and 15 bases separated the two germline ends. In germline, CDR1 is GTSNPN, CDR2 SVGIG (reference sequence). CDR3 amino acids: CAWSYDSGGYNEQFF. The CDR3 nucleotides read TGTGCCTGGAGTTATGACAGTGGGGGATACAATGAGCAGTTCTTC.

This clone was seen a single time. The rearrangement uses TRBV7-8 and TRBJ2-3; D might be TRBD2 (6 bases). Germline V gene lookup returns CDR1 SGHVS and CDR2 FQNEAQ. Deletions cut 3 bases from V and 1 base from J, with 14 bases between. The CDR3 has 16 amino acids. The CDR3 spells CASSFLQERGTDTQYF. DNA for the CDR3: TGTGCCAGCAGCTTTCTTCAGGAGCGGGGCACAGATACGCAGTATTTT.

The V gene is TRBV6-5, the J gene TRBJ2-7, with D perhaps assigned TRBD1 or TRBD2 (6 bases each). Germline V gene lookup returns CDR1 MNHEY and CDR2 SVGAGI. The CDR3 runs 16 residues. V was clipped by 0 bases and J by 3 bases, with 15 bases between them. CDR3 amino acids: CASSYSRGESIYEQYF. Written as DNA, the CDR3 is TGTGCCAGCAGTTACTCGAGGGGGGAGAGTATCTACGAGCAGTACTTC.

The rearrangement joins TRBV7-9 to TRBJ1-1; D is possibly TRBD1 (5 bases). The CDR3 extends over 15 amino acids. Per germline, CDR1 SEHNR and CDR2 FQNEAQ (reference sequence). The V end lost 0 bases, the J end lost 5 bases, and 13 bases lay between the germline ends. CDR3 residues: CASSLAQGLTTEAFF. CDR3 bases: TGTGCCAGCAGCTTAGCGCAGGGTTTAACAACTGAAGCTTTCTTT. Complete variable domain (other parts from reference TRBV7-9 and TRBJ1-1): DTGVSQNPRHKITKRGQNVTFRCDPISEHNRLYWYRQTLGQGPEFLTYFQNEAQLEKSRLLSDRFSAERPKGSFSTLEIQRTEQGDSAMYLCASSLAQGLTTEAFFGQGTRLTVV.

The chain couples TRBV7-9 to TRBJ2-3; D not resolved. Trimming shortened V by 3 bases and J by 6 bases, and 7 bases separated the two germline ends. This CDR3 contains 12 residues. Germline CDR1 reads SEHNR; CDR2 reads FQNEAQ (reference sequence). The CDR3 DNA is TGTGCCAGCAGCTTGCGGTCTGATACGCAGTATTTT. Translation gives CASSLRSDTQYF.

V is TRBV4-2 and J is TRBJ1-2; 7 bases align to TRBD1. This CDR3 is built from 15 residues. CDR1 is LGHNA, CDR2 YNFKEQ, per germline. The V segment lost 1 base and the J segment 3 bases; nucleotides outside the gene matches: 5. CDR3 loop: CASSQGVTGDYGYTF. For the CDR3, the DNA is TGTGCCAGCAGCCAAGGGGTAACAGGGGACTATGGCTACACCTTC.